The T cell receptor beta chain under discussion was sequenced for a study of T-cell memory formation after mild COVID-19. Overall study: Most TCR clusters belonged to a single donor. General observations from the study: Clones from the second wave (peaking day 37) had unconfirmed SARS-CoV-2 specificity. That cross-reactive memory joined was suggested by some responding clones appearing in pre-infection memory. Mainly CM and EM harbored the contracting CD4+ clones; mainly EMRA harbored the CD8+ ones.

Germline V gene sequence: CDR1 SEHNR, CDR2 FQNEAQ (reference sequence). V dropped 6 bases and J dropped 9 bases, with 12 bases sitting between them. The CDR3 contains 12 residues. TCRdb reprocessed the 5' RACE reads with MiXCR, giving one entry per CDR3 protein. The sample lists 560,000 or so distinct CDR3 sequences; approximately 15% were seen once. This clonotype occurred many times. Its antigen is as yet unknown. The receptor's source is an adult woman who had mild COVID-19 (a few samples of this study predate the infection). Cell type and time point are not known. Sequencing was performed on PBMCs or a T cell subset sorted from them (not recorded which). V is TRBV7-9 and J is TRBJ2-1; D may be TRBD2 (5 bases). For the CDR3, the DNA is TGTGCCAGCAGACGGGGAGAGCCTGAGCAGTTCTTC. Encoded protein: CASRRGEPEQFF.